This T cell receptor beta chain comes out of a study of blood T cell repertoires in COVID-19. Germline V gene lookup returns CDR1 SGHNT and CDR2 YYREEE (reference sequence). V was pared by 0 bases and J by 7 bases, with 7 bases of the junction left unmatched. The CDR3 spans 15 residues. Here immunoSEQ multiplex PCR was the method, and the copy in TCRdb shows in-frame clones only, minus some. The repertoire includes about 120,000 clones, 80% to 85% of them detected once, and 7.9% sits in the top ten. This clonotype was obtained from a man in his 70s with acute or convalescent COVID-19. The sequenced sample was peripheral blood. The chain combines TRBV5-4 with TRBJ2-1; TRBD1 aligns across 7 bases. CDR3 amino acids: CASSLDRGMGNEQFF. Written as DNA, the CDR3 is TGTGCCAGCAGCTTGGACAGGGGTATGGGTAATGAGCAGTTCTTC.